The T cell receptor beta chain under discussion was sequenced for a study of blood T cell repertoires in COVID-19. Overall study: Sources were T cells, B-cell-depleted T cells, or PBMCs; the material itself was cDNA or gDNA.

Germline CDR1 SGHVS, CDR2 FQNEAQ. The V end was cut by 4 bases, the J end by 0 bases, with 11 bases between. CDR3 length: 15 amino acids. Profiled with immunoSEQ multiplex PCR; TCRdb holds only in-frame clones, not every one. The sample lists approximately 240,000 clones, about 90% seen once, with just under 6.5% in the top ten. Sequencing was done on a sample of PBMCs or T cells enriched from blood (not recorded which). This TCR was recovered from a woman under 40 with acute COVID-19. The J gene is TRBJ2-3, the V gene TRBV7-8, with a possible D match to TRBD2 (6 bases). DNA of the CDR3: TGTGCCAGCAGCTCGCAGCGGGTGAGCACAGATACGCAGTATTTT. Residues: CASSSQRVSTDTQYF.